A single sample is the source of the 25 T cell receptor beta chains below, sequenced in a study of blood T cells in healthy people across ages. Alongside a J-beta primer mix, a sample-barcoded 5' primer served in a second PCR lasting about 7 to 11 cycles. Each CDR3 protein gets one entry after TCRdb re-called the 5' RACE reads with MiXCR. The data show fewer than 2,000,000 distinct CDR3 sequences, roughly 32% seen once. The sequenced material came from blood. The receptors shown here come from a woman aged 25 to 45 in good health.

CDR3 protein: CSVEGGQGANYGYTF. The DNA for the CDR3 is TGCAGCGTTGAAGGGGGGCAGGGAGCTAACTATGGCTACACCTTC. The chain joins TRBV29-1 to TRBJ1-2, with D possibly being TRBD1 (6 bases). V was cut by 1 base and J by 0 bases, with 12 bases left in between. The CDR3 totals 15 residues. Germline-derived CDR1 and CDR2 are SQVTM and ANQGSEA.

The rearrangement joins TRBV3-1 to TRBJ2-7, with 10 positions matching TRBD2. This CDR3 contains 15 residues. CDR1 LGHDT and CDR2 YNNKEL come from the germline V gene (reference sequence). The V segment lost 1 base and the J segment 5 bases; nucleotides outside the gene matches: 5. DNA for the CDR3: TGTGCCAGCAGCCAAGCCGGGCTAGCGGGAGACGAGCAGTACTTC. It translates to CASSQAGLAGDEQYF.

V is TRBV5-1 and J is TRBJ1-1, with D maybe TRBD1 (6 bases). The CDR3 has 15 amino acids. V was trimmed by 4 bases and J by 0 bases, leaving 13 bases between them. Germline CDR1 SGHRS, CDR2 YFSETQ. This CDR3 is CASSQGQTLNTEAFF. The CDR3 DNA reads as TGCGCCAGCAGCCAAGGACAGACCTTGAACACTGAAGCTTTCTTT.

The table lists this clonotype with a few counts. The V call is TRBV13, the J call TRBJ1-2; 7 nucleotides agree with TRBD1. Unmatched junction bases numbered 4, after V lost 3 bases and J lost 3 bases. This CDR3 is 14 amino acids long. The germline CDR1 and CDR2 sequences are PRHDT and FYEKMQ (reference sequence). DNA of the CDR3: TGTGCCAGCAGCTTTGCCGACAGGGACTATGGCTACACCTTC. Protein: CASSFADRDYGYTF.

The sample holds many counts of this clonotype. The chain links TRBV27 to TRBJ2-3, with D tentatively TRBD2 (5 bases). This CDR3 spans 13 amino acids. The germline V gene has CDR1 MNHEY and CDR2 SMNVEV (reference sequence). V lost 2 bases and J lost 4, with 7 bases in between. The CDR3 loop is CASSLGSPDTQYF. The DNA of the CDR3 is TGTGCCAGCAGTTTAGGGAGTCCAGATACGCAGTATTTT.

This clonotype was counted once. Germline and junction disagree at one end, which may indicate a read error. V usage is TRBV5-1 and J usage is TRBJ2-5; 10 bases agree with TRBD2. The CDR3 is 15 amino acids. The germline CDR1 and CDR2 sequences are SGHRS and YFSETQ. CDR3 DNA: TGCGCCAGCGGCTTGTTTAGGACTAGCGGCCAGACCCAGTACTTC. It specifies CASGLFRTSGQTQYF.

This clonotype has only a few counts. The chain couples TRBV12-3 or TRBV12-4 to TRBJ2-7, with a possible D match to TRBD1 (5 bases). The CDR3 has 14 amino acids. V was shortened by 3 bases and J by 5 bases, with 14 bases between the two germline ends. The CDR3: CASSFPTGPNEQYF. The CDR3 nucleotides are TGTGCCAGCAGTTTCCCCACAGGACCTAACGAGCAGTACTTC.

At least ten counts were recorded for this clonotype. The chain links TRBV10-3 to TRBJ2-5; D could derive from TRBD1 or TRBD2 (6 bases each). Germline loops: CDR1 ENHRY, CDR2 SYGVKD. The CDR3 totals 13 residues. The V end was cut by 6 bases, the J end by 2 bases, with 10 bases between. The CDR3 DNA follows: TGTGCCATCAGGGGGGGACAACAAGAGACCCAGTACTTC. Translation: CAIRGGQQETQYF.

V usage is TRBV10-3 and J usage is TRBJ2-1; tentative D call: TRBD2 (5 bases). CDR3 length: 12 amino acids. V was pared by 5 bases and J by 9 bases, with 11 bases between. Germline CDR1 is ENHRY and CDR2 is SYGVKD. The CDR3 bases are TGTGCCATCAGTTGGCCGGGGAGTGAGCAGTTCTTC. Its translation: CAISWPGSEQFF.

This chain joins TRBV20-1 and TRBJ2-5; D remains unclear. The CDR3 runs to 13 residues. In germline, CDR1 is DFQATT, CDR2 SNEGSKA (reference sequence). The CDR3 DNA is TGCAACCCCGTAGGCGATGTCCAAGAGACCCAGTACTTC. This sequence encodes CNPVGDVQETQYF.

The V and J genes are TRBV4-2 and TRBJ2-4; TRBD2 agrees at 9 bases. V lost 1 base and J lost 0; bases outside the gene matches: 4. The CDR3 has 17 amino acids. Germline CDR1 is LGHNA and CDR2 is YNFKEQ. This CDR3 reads CASSQVRLAVAKNIQYF. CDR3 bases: TGTGCCAGCAGCCAAGTCAGACTAGCGGTAGCCAAAAACATTCAGTACTTC.

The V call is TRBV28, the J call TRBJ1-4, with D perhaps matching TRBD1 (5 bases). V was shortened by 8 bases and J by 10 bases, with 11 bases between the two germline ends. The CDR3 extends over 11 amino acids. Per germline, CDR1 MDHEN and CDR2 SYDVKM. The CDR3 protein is CASAGGGKLFF. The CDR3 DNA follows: TGTGCCAGCGCGGGCGGGGGAAAACTGTTTTTT.

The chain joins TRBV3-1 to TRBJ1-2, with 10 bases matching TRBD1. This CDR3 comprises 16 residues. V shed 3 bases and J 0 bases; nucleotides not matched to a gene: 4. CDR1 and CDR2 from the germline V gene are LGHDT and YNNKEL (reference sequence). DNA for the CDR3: TGTGCCAGCAGCCATTCCGGGACAGGGGCTAACTATGGCTACACCTTC. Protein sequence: CASSHSGTGANYGYTF.

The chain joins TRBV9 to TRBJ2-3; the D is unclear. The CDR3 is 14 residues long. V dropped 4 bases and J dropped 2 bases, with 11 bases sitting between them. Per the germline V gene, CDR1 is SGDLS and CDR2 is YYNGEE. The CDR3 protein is CASSPVVYTDTQYF. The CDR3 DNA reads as TGTGCCAGCAGCCCAGTGGTTTACACAGATACGCAGTATTTT.

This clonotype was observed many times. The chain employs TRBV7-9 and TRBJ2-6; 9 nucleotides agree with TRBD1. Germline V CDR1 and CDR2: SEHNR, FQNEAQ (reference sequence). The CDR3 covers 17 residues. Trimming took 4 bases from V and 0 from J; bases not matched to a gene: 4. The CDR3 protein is CASSSRTGASGANVLTF. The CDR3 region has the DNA TGTGCCAGCAGCTCCAGGACAGGGGCCTCTGGGGCCAACGTCCTGACTTTC.

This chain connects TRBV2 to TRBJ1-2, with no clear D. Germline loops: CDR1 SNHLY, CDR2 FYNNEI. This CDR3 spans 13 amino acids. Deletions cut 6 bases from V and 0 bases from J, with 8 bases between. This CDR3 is CASRVGPNYGYTF. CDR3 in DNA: TGTGCCAGCAGGGTCGGCCCTAACTATGGCTACACCTTC.

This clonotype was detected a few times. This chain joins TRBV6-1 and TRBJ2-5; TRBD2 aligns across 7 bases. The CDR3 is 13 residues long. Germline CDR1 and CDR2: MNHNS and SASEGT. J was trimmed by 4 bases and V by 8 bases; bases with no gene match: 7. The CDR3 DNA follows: TGTGCCAGCGCAGCGGGATGGGGAGAGACCCAGTACTTC. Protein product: CASAAGWGETQYF.

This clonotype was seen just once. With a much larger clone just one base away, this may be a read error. The CDR3 nucleotides are TGTGCCAGCAGCACTTCCACAGGGGCGGGAGAGACCCAGTACTTC. Residues: CASSTSTGAGETQYF. The chain combines TRBV7-9 with TRBJ2-5, with 7 positions matching TRBD1. There are 15 residues in the CDR3. Germline V gene data show CDR1 as SEHNR and CDR2 as FQNEAQ (reference sequence). Unmatched junction bases numbered 10, after V lost 5 bases and J lost 4 bases. Looking up the rest from reference TRBV7-9 and TRBJ2-5 gives the full variable domain: DTGVSQNPRHKITKRGQNVTFRCDPISEHNRLYWYRQTLGQGPEFLTYFQNEAQLEKSRLLSDRFSAERPKGSFSTLEIQRTEQGDSAMYLCASSTSTGAGETQYFGPGTRLLVL.

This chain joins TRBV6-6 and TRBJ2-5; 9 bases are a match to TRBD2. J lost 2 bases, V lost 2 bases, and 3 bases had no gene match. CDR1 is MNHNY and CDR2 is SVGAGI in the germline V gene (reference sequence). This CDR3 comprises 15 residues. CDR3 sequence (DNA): TGTGCCAGCAGTTACGGTAGCGGGAGACAAGAGACCCAGTACTTC. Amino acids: CASSYGSGRQETQYF.

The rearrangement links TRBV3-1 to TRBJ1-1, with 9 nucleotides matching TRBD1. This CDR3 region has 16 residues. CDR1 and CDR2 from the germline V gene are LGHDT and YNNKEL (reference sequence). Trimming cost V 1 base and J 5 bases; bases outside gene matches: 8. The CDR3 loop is CASSQAKGQGRTEAFF. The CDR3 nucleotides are TGTGCCAGCAGCCAAGCAAAGGGACAGGGAAGGACTGAAGCTTTCTTT.

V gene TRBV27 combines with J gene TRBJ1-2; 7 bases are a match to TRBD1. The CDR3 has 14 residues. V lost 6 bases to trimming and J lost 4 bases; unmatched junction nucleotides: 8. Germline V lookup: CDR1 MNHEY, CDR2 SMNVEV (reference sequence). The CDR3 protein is CASSNAGQLYGYTF. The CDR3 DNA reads TGTGCCAGCAGCAACGCGGGACAGCTCTATGGCTACACCTTC.

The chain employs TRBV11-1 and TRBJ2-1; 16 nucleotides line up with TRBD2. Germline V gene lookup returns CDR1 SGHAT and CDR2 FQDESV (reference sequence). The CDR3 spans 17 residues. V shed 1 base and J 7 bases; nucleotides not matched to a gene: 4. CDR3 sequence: CASSLGPGLAGGNEQFF. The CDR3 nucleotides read TGTGCCAGCAGCTTAGGACCGGGACTAGCGGGAGGGAATGAGCAGTTCTTC.

CDR3 region: CSARDRRNSNTGELFF. As DNA, the CDR3 is TGCAGTGCTAGAGATCGCCGGAATTCGAACACCGGGGAGCTGTTTTTT. The rearrangement joins TRBV20-1 to TRBJ2-2, with unresolved D. The CDR3 length is 16 residues. V was cut by 0 bases and J by 0 bases, with 11 bases left in between. Germline assignment: CDR1 DFQATT and CDR2 SNEGSKA (reference sequence).

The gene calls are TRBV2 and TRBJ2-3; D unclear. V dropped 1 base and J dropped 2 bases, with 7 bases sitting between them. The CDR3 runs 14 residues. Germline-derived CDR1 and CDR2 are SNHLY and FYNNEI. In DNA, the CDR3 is TGTGCCAGCAGTGAAGGGAGAAACACAGATACGCAGTATTTT. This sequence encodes CASSEGRNTDTQYF.

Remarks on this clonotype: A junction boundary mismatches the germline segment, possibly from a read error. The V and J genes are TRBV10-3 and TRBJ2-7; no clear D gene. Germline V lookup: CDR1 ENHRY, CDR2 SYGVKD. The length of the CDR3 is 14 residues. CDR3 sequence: CAVSEPGQPNEQYF. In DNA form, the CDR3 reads TGTGCCGTCAGTGAGCCTGGTCAACCCAATGAGCAGTACTTC.